This passage covers 7 T cell receptor beta chains from one sample sequenced in a study of T cell repertoires in cytomegalovirus infection. These receptors have no identified antigens. MiXCR, run by TCRdb on the reads, gives a single entry per CDR3 protein. The data contain approximately 500,000 distinct CDR3 sequences, roughly 34% of them singletons. The sample consisted of cultured PBMCs, taken from culture after CMV antigen stimulation. Every receptor here comes from a human donor in good health (CMV status not recorded). Some clones in this sample may be carry-over from other donors' samples.

The J gene is TRBJ2-1, the V gene TRBV6-5; TRBD2 agrees at 10 bases. V gave up 3 bases and J gave up 0 bases; unmatched junction bases: 8. Per the germline V gene, CDR1 is MNHEY and CDR2 is SVGAGI. CDR3 length: 18 residues. The CDR3 loop is CASSYGLAGVSSYNEQFF. CDR3 in DNA: TGTGCCAGCAGTTATGGCCTAGCGGGAGTGAGCTCCTACAATGAGCAGTTCTTC.

There are a few counts of this clonotype. This chain links TRBV6-6 with TRBJ1-6, with D maybe TRBD1 (5 bases). V gave up 4 bases and J gave up 10 bases, with 11 bases separating them. CDR1 is MNHNY and CDR2 is SVGAGI in the germline V gene (reference sequence). The CDR3 consists of 13 residues. For the CDR3, the DNA is TGTGCCAGCAGTTGGGGGTTTGGGTCACCCCTCCACTTT. Protein product: CASSWGFGSPLHF.

This chain joins TRBV6-2 or TRBV6-3 and TRBJ2-2; no firm D call. There are 14 residues in the CDR3. Trimming cost V 2 bases and J 2 bases, with 6 bases left between them. Germline CDR1 and CDR2: MNHEY and SVGEGT. As DNA, the CDR3 is TGTGCCAGCAGTTACCTCTCAAACACCGGGGAGCTGTTTTTT. This translates into CASSYLSNTGELFF.

This clonotype was observed a few times. The chain has TRBV6-5 and TRBJ1-2; 8 bases are a match to TRBD1. CDR1 is MNHEY, CDR2 SVGAGI, per germline. The CDR3 consists of 14 residues. The V gene end was trimmed by 6 bases and the J gene end by 4 bases; junction bases not matched to a gene: 7. The DNA for the CDR3 is TGTGCCAGCAGGCGAGAGACAGGGGCCTATGGCTACACCTTC. Protein: CASRRETGAYGYTF.

The rearrangement uses TRBV2 and TRBJ2-5, with D possibly TRBD2 on 6 matching bases. This CDR3 is built from 12 residues. V gave up 6 bases and J gave up 5 bases, with 10 bases separating them. CDR1 is SNHLY, CDR2 FYNNEI, per germline. For the CDR3, the DNA is TGTGCCAGCAGGGACTATCTGGAGACCCAGTACTTC. It specifies CASRDYLETQYF.

This clonotype came up many times. This chain uses TRBV7-2 with TRBJ2-2; D not certain. The CDR3 is 16 residues long. Germline V CDR1 and CDR2: SGHTA, FQGNSA. Trimming cost V 1 base and J 4 bases, with 13 bases left between them. CDR3 in amino acids: CASSLVRAPVTGELFF. As DNA, the CDR3 is TGTGCCAGCAGCTTAGTAAGGGCTCCGGTCACCGGGGAGCTGTTTTTT.

The J gene is TRBJ2-1, the V gene TRBV11-2; 12 nucleotides align to TRBD2. This CDR3 is built from 16 residues. Trimming cost V 4 bases and J 6 bases; bases outside gene matches: 7. Germline CDR1 is SGHAT and CDR2 is FQNNGV. DNA of the CDR3: TGTGCCAGCAGCTCCTATGGGGGACTAGCGGGCAATGAGCAGTTCTTC. Amino acid sequence: CASSSYGGLAGNEQFF.